This section outlines one T cell receptor beta chain sequence together with its context. Its antigen is unknown. One base away there is no much larger clone; base qualities are not given. What the treatment or condition label conveys for this sample: over 15 received Ad26.COV2.S at low or high dose, single or two shots; 5 received placebo; per-sample allocation not given. For vaccine and placebo recipients, repertoires were sequenced using samples collected on day 63 after the first injection. In Cohort 1b, roughly 25 adults aged 18-55 years were enrolled at a single site in Boston, USA, between 29 July and 7 August 2020. Ad26.COV2.S was a replication-incompetent adenovirus type 26 vector that expressed a prefusion-stabilized SARS-CoV-2 spike protein derived from the original Wuhan strain. The immunoSEQ Assay was used to sequence TCRbeta CDR3 regions. After extraction, genomic DNA underwent amplification by bias-controlled multiplex PCR, followed by high-throughput sequencing. In the authors' own workflow: To quantify the absolute abundance of every unique TCRbeta CDR3 region, sequences were collapsed and filtered. T cell fraction was estimated by normalizing TCRbeta template counts to usable DNA, with usable DNA measured through amplification of reference genes found in all nucleated cells. Repertoire TCRs were annotated as SARS-CoV-2-specific by exact matching of V gene, CDR3 amino acid sequence and J gene to a known reactive TCR set. MIRA supplied the reference SARS-CoV-2 TCR set, which was filtered for enrichment in COVID-19-positive ImmuneCODE repertoires so that public or cross-reactive TCRs were removed. Using the MIRA antigens, annotated TCRs were further analysed by specific ORF or by position within an ORF. Breadth was defined as the number of annotated unique rearrangements divided by the total number of unique productive rearrangements, and depth was defined as the summed frequency of the annotated unique rearrangements. TCR breadth was compared between groups using two-sided Wilcoxon rank-sum tests. Sourced from immuneACCESS, this table was stored by TCRdb with only in-frame sequences that have V and J called. A share of the clones is absent; for the studies checked, an unresolved V gene accounts for under half, and the remainder has no known explanation. The D gene and trimming were derived from the DNA, and the V and J assignments and clone size from that table. Here the sample has about 350,000 clones; roughly 90% occur a single time. The top ten constitute just under 5% of the sample.

Via the germline V gene (reference sequence), CDR1 is PRHDT and CDR2 FYEKMQ. The CDR3 goes from the cysteine to the phenylalanine over 15 residues. The retained sequence is limited to the CDR3, 45 bases, with the frame set at the first base. V and J lose 1 base and 5 bases, and a span of 11 bases separates them. The entry originates in a study of Ad26.COV2.S vaccination and SARS-CoV-2 variants (dated by TCRdb to the early 2020s). Some background on the complete study: Donors in the vaccine arm were drawn from COV1001, a phase I-IIa trial of Ad26.COV2.S in healthy adults that was multicentre, randomized, double-blind and placebo-controlled. Ad26.COV2.S was administered intramuscularly at 5 x 10^10 or 1 x 10^11 viral particles, either as a single shot or as two shots given 56 days apart. TCRbeta repertoire sequencing was used to assess the specificity and breadth of SARS-CoV-2-reactive T cell receptors after Ad26.COV2.S vaccination. The TCR-sequenced set comprised around 30 samples: 19 Ad26.COV2.S vaccine recipients, 5 placebo recipients and 8 SARS-CoV-2 convalescent individuals. Trial participants were randomized into five groups of five: low-dose or high-dose Ad26.COV2.S given once or twice, or placebo on both occasions. Blinding of investigators to trial group allocation was maintained during experiments and outcome assessment. Results and caveats for the whole study, not just this receptor: Compared with placebo recipients, Ad26.COV2.S recipients showed higher spike-specific TCR breadth (P = 0.0014). The authors noted that the TCR breadth and depth analyses may have underestimated total T cell responses. After vaccination, spike-specific CD8+ and CD4+ T cell responses were reported to show substantial breadth. The study lacked the statistical power to compare responses across vaccine doses or regimens. Vaccine and placebo recipients had similar non-spike TCR breadth, a finding consistent with the vaccine containing only spike.

The TCR comes from a person between 18 and 60 years old who received the Ad26.COV2.S COVID-19 vaccine or a placebo. Recombination linked TRBV13 to TRBJ1-4, with TRBD1 tentatively as D gene (5 bases match). Sample: peripheral blood, taken in a trial of Ad26.COV2.S vaccine versus placebo. The CDR3 region: CASSLAGRANEKLFF. The sequence in DNA is TGTGCCAGCAGCTTAGCGGGCAGGGCCAATGAAAAACTGTTTTTT.